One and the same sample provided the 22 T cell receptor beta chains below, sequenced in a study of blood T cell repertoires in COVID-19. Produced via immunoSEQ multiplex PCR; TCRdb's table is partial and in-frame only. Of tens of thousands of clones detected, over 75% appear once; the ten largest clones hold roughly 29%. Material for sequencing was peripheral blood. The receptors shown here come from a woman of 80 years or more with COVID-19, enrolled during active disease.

CDR3: CASSFGQGPKNEKLFF. Written as DNA, the CDR3 is TGTGCCAGCAGTTTCGGACAGGGCCCGAAAAATGAAAAACTGTTTTTT. J is TRBJ1-4 and V is TRBV6-2 or TRBV6-3, with 8 positions matching TRBD1. This CDR3 spans 16 amino acids. Germline CDR1 reads MNHEY; CDR2 reads SVGEGT. Trimming at V came to 4 bases and at J to 5 bases, leaving 9 bases not matched to a gene.

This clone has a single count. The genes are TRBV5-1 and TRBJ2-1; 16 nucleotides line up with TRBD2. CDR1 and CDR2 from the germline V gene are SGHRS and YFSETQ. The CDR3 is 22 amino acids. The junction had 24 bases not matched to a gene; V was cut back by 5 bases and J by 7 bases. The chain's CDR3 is CASSTAGGGPGLAGGPMNEQFF. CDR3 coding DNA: TGCGCCAGCAGTACGGCAGGGGGCGGCCCGGGACTAGCGGGAGGGCCTATGAATGAGCAGTTCTTC.

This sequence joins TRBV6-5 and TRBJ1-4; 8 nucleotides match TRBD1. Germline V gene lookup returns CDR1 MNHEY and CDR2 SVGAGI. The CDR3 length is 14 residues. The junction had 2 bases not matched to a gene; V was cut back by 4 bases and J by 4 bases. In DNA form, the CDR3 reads TGTGCCAGCAGTTGGACAGGGTTTAATGAAAAACTGTTTTTT. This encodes CASSWTGFNEKLFF.

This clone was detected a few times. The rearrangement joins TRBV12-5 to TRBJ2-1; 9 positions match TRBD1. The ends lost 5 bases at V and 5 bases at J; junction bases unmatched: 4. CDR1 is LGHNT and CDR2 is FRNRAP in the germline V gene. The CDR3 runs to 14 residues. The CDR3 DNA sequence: TGTGCTAGTGGTCAGGGACAGGGTAACAATGAGCAGTTCTTC. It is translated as CASGQGQGNNEQFF.

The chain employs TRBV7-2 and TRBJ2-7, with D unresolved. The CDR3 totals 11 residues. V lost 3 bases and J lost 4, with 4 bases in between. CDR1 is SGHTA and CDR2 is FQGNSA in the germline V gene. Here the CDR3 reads CASSLSYEQYF. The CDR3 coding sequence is TGTGCCAGCAGCTTGAGTTACGAGCAGTACTTC.

The CDR3: CASSSWTGSYEQYF. DNA for the CDR3: TGCGCCAGCAGCTCCTGGACAGGATCCTACGAGCAGTACTTC. The chain joins TRBV5-1 to TRBJ2-7, with TRBD1 identical over 7 bases. V was clipped by 3 bases and J by 1 base; unmatched bases: 4. The V gene's germline CDR1 is SGHRS and CDR2 YFSETQ. The CDR3 spans 14 residues.

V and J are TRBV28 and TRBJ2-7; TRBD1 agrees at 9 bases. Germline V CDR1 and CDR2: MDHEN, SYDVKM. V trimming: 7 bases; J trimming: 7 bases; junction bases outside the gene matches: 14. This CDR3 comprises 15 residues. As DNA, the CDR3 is TGTGCCAGCATCGATCCGGGACAGGGTTCTCGAGAGCAGTACTTC. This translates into CASIDPGQGSREQYF.

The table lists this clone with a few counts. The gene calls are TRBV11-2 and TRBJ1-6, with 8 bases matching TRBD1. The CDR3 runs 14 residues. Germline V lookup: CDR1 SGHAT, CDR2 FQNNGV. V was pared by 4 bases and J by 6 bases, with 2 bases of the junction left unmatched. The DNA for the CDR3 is TGTGCCAGCAGCTCGGACAGGGTTAATTCACCCCTCCACTTT. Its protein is CASSSDRVNSPLHF. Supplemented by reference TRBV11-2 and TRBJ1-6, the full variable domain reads EAGVAQSPRYKIIEKRQSVAFWCNPISGHATLYWYQQILGQGPKLLIQFQNNGVVDDSQLPKDRFSAERLKGVDSTLKIQPAKLEDSAVYLCASSSDRVNSPLHFGNGTRLTVT.

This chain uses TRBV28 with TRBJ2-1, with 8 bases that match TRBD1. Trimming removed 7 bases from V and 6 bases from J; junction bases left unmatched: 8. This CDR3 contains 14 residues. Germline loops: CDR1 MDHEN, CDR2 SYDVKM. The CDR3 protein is CASNRDRFINEQFF. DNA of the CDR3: TGTGCCAGCAACCGGGACAGGTTCATCAATGAGCAGTTCTTC.

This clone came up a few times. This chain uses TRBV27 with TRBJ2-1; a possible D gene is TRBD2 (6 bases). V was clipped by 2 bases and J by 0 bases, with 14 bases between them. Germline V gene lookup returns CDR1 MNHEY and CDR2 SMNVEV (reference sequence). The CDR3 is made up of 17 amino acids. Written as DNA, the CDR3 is TGTGCCAGCAGTTTAGGTTGGGGGGACCGCTCCTACAATGAGCAGTTCTTC. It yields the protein CASSLGWGDRSYNEQFF.

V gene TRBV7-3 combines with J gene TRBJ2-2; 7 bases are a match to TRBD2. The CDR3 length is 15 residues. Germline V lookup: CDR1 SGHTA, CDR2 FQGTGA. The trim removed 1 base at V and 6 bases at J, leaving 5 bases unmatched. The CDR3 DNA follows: TGTGCCAGCAGCTTAATTTCTAGCGGAGCCGGGGAGCTGTTTTTT. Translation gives CASSLISSGAGELFF.

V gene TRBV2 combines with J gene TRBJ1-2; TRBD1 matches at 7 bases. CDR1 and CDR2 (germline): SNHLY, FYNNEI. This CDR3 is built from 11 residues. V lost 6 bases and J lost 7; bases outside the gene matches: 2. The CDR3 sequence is CASRDRFGYTF. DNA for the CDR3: TGTGCCAGCAGGGACAGGTTTGGCTACACCTTC.

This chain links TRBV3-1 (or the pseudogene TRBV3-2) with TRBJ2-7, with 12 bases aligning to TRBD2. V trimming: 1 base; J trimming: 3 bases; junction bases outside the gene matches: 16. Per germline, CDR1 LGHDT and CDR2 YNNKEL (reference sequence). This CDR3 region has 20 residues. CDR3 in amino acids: CASSQVDPRPGLAGLYEQYF. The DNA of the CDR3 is TGTGCCAGCAGCCAAGTCGATCCCCGCCCAGGACTAGCGGGACTCTACGAGCAGTACTTC.

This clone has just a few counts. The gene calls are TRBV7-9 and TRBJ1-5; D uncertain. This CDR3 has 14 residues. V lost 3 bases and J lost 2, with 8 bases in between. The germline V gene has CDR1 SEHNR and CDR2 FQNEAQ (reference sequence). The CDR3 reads CASSFAFGNQPQHF. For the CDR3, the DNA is TGTGCCAGCAGCTTTGCGTTTGGCAATCAGCCCCAGCATTTT.

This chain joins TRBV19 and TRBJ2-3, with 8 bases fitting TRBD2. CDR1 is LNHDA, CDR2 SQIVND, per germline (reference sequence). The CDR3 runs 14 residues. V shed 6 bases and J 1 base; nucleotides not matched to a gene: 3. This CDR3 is CASRKLAGTDTQYF. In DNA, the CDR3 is TGTGCCAGTAGAAAACTAGCGGGCACAGATACGCAGTATTTT. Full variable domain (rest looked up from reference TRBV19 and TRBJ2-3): DGGITQSPKYLFRKEGQNVTLSCEQNLNHDAMYWYRQDPGQGLRLIYYSQIVNDFQKGDIAEGYSVSREKKESFPLTVTSAQKNPTAFYLCASRKLAGTDTQYFGPGTRLTVL.

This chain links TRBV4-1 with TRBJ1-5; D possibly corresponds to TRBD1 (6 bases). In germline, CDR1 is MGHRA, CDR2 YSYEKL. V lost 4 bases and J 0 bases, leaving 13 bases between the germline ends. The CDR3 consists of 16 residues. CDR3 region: CASSPPGGTSNQPQHF. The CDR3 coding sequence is TGCGCCAGCAGCCCCCCGGGGGGCACTAGCAATCAGCCCCAGCATTTT.

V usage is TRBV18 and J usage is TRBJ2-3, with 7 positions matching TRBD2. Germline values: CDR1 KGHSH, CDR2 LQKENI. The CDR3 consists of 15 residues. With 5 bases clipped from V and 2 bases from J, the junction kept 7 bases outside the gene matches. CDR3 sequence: CASSSQAGHTDTQYF. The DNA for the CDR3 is TGTGCCAGCTCATCGCAAGCGGGGCACACAGATACGCAGTATTTT.

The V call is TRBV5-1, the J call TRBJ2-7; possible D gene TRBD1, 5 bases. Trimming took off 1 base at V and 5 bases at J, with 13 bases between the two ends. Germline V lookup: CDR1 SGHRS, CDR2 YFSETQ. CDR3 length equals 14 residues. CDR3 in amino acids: CASSLKGNIDEQYF. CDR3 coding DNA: TGCGCCAGCAGCTTGAAGGGGAATATAGACGAGCAGTACTTC.

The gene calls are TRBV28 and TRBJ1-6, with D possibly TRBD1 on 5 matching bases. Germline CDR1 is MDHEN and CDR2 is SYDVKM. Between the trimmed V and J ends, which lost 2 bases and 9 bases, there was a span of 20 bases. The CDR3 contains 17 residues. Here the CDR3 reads CASSLVQGSGLFSPLHF. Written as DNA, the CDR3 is TGTGCCAGCAGTTTAGTCCAGGGATCAGGCCTGTTTTCACCCCTCCACTTT. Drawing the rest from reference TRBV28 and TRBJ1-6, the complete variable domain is DVKVTQSSRYLVKRTGEKVFLECVQDMDHENMFWYRQDPGLGLRLIYFSYDVKMKEKGDIPEGYSVSREKKERFSLILESASTNQTSMYLCASSLVQGSGLFSPLHFGNGTRLTVT.

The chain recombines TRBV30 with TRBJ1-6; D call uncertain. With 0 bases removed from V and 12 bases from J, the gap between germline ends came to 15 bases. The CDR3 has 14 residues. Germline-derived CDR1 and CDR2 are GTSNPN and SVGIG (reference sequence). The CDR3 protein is CAWSVRRTDRPLHF. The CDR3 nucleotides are TGTGCCTGGAGTGTTCGCCGAACAGATCGACCCCTCCACTTT.

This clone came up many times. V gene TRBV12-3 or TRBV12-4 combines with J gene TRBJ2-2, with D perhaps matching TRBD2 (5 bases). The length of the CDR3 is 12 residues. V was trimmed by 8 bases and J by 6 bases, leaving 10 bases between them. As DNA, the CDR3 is TGTGCCAGCGAGGGATTGGCCGGGGAGCTGTTTTTT. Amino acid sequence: CASEGLAGELFF.

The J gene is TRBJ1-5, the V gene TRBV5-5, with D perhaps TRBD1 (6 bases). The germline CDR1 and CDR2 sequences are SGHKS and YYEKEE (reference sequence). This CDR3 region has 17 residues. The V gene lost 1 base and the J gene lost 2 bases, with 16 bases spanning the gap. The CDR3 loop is CASSLTPGGGGNQPQHF. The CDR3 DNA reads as TGTGCCAGCAGCTTGACTCCGGGGGGCGGGGGCAATCAGCCCCAGCATTTT.